A single sample gave rise to the 26 T cell receptor beta chains below, sequenced in a study of cytomegalovirus exposure and HLA in healthy donors. Vbeta (60) and Jbeta (13) primers were used in the PCR. Assay: immunoSEQ multiplex PCR; the TCRdb copy retains only in-frame clones and omits some. Across 35,000 to 45,000 clones, the top ten clones capture more than 3% of the sample. The sample was PBMCs. The receptors stem from a male donor in good health and CMV-seronegative.

The chain couples TRBV5-6 to TRBJ2-7, with D perhaps matching TRBD2 (5 bases). Germline loops: CDR1 SGHDT, CDR2 YYEEEE. V dropped 5 bases and J dropped 7 bases, with 19 bases sitting between them. This CDR3 has 14 amino acids. The CDR3 is CASSSGVILSEQYF. In DNA, the CDR3 is TGTGCCAGCAGTTCCGGGGTTATTCTGAGTGAGCAGTACTTC.

The CDR3: CASSLSSGGLYEQYF. The DNA of the CDR3 is TGTGCCAGCAGTTTAAGTAGCGGGGGCTTATACGAGCAGTACTTC. The chain has TRBV28 and TRBJ2-7, with 9 bases matching TRBD2. Trimming removed 2 bases from V and 4 bases from J; junction bases left unmatched: 6. Per germline, CDR1 MDHEN and CDR2 SYDVKM. The CDR3 spans 15 residues.

This rearrangement joins TRBV4-1 to TRBJ1-1; TRBD1 is a possible D gene (5 bases). Trimming shortened V by 6 bases and J by 7 bases, and 18 bases separated the two germline ends. CDR3 length: 14 amino acids. Germline V gives CDR1 MGHRA, CDR2 YSYEKL. In DNA, the CDR3 is TGCGCCAGCAGATCCCGGGGAGGGGCTCTTGAAGCTTTCTTT. This translates into CASRSRGGALEAFF.

The chain carries TRBV7-9 and TRBJ1-1, with no clear D. Germline lookup yields CDR1 SEHNR and CDR2 FQNEAQ (reference sequence). V lost 0 bases, J lost 1 base, and 12 bases lay in between. The CDR3 sequence is 16 residues long. The CDR3 DNA reads as TGTGCCAGCAGCTTAGCGCGCGGGTCGGCGAACACTGAAGCTTTCTTT. Protein: CASSLARGSANTEAFF. Combining the CDR3 with reference TRBV7-9 and TRBJ1-1 gives the whole variable domain DTGVSQNPRHKITKRGQNVTFRCDPISEHNRLYWYRQTLGQGPEFLTYFQNEAQLEKSRLLSDRFSAERPKGSFSTLEIQRTEQGDSAMYLCASSLARGSANTEAFFGQGTRLTVV.

The chain carries TRBV4-1 and TRBJ1-1, with 7 bases lining up with TRBD1. The CDR3 is 14 amino acids. Germline CDR1 is MGHRA and CDR2 is YSYEKL. Losses at the gene ends were 1 base for V and 6 bases for J; bases not matched to a gene: 5. The chain's CDR3 is CASSQVPTGSEAFF. The CDR3, as DNA: TGCGCCAGCAGCCAAGTCCCGACAGGGTCTGAAGCTTTCTTT.

The V call is TRBV18, the J call TRBJ2-3; 8 bases fit TRBD1. The CDR3 contains 15 residues. Germline V CDR1 and CDR2: KGHSH, LQKENI. After removal of 3 bases from V and 4 bases from J, the junction contained 6 bases not matched to a gene. The CDR3 here is CASSPKDRAADTQYF. The DNA for the CDR3 is TGTGCCAGCTCACCCAAGGACAGGGCCGCAGATACGCAGTATTTT.

The V and J genes are TRBV7-8 and TRBJ1-2, with 9 positions matching TRBD1. The J segment lost 7 bases and the V segment lost 2 bases, leaving 8 bases of the junction unmatched. Germline CDR1 reads SGHVS; CDR2 reads FQNEAQ. The CDR3 is 15 residues long. The CDR3 DNA sequence: TGTGCCAGCAGCTTAAGGGGACAGGGATCGGGTGGCTACACCTTC. Translation: CASSLRGQGSGGYTF.

V usage is TRBV28 and J usage is TRBJ2-6; perhaps TRBD2 as D (5 bases). CDR1 is MDHEN and CDR2 is SYDVKM in the germline V gene. Deletions cut 10 bases from V and 1 base from J, with 17 bases between. CDR3 length: 16 amino acids. This CDR3 is CAIHSGVGSGANVLTF. The CDR3 DNA reads TGTGCCATCCATTCCGGGGTTGGGTCTGGGGCCAACGTCCTGACTTTC. The full variable domain, rest sourced from reference TRBV28 and TRBJ2-6, is DVKVTQSSRYLVKRTGEKVFLECVQDMDHENMFWYRQDPGLGLRLIYFSYDVKMKEKGDIPEGYSVSREKKERFSLILESASTNQTSMYLCAIHSGVGSGANVLTFGAGSRLTVL.

This chain links TRBV9 with TRBJ1-2; the D gene is possibly TRBD1 (6 bases). Trimming shortened V by 4 bases and J by 2 bases, and 9 bases separated the two germline ends. CDR3 size: 13 residues. Germline V gives CDR1 SGDLS, CDR2 YYNGEE. CDR3 protein: CASSRTENYGYTF. CDR3 DNA: TGTGCCAGCAGCCGGACAGAAAACTATGGCTACACCTTC. The full variable domain, in which reference TRBV9 and TRBJ1-2 provide the parts outside the CDR3, is DSGVTQTPKHLITATGQRVTLRCSPRSGDLSVYWYQQSLDQGLQFLIQYYNGEERAKGNILERFSAQQFPDLHSELNLSSLELGDSALYFCASSRTENYGYTFGSGTRLTVV.

The rearrangement joins TRBV14 to TRBJ1-1, with D unresolved. Deletions cut 4 bases from V and 5 bases from J, with 11 bases between. In germline, CDR1 is SGHDN, CDR2 FVKESK. CDR3 length: 13 amino acids. In DNA form, the CDR3 reads TGTGCCAGCAGCCGGCCCCCTCGAACTGAAGCTTTCTTT. Protein product: CASSRPPRTEAFF.

The rearrangement links TRBV18 to TRBJ1-1; TRBD1 matches at 9 bases. Germline V gives CDR1 KGHSH, CDR2 LQKENI. The CDR3 extends over 18 amino acids. V trimming: 3 bases; J trimming: 1 base; junction bases outside the gene matches: 12. The CDR3 protein is CASSPRQGVYGGNTEAFF. The CDR3, as DNA: TGTGCCAGCTCACCTCGACAGGGGGTGTATGGAGGGAACACTGAAGCTTTCTTT.

This chain's CDR3 is CASSASTPSDTQYF. The CDR3 bases are TGTGCCAGCAGCGCCTCGACACCTTCAGATACGCAGTATTTT. The V gene is TRBV9, the J gene TRBJ2-3, with D unclear. The V and J ends lost 3 bases and 4 bases respectively, with 12 bases between them. Per the germline V gene, CDR1 is SGDLS and CDR2 is YYNGEE. This CDR3 spans 14 amino acids. Looking up the rest from reference TRBV9 and TRBJ2-3 gives the full variable domain: DSGVTQTPKHLITATGQRVTLRCSPRSGDLSVYWYQQSLDQGLQFLIQYYNGEERAKGNILERFSAQQFPDLHSELNLSSLELGDSALYFCASSASTPSDTQYFGPGTRLTVL.

V is TRBV11-2 and J is TRBJ2-7; D ambiguous. The CDR3 length is 13 residues. V was shortened by 1 base and J by 3 bases, with 7 bases between the two germline ends. Germline V lookup: CDR1 SGHAT, CDR2 FQNNGV. For the CDR3, the DNA is TGTGCCAGCAGCTTAGGGCAGTTCTACGAGCAGTACTTC. Translated, it gives CASSLGQFYEQYF.

The V gene is TRBV18, the J gene TRBJ2-3; D is perhaps TRBD2 (6 bases). This CDR3 has 15 amino acids. With 3 bases removed from V and 2 bases from J, the gap between germline ends came to 12 bases. Germline CDR1 and CDR2: KGHSH and LQKENI. CDR3 sequence: CASSPAAGTTDTQYF. In DNA form, the CDR3 reads TGTGCCAGCTCACCGGCGGCGGGGACCACAGATACGCAGTATTTT.

The CDR3 DNA reads TGCGCCAGCAGTGAGTCCGACCCAACAGGGAACACTGAAGCTTTCTTT. Translating gives CASSESDPTGNTEAFF. This rearrangement joins TRBV10-2 to TRBJ1-1; tentative D call: TRBD1 (5 bases). V dropped 0 bases and J dropped 1 base, with 12 bases sitting between them. Germline V gene lookup returns CDR1 WSHSY and CDR2 SAAADI. The CDR3 totals 16 residues.

The chain recombines TRBV10-1 with TRBJ2-7, with a possible D match to TRBD1 (6 bases). Germline V gene data show CDR1 as WNHNN and CDR2 as SYGVQD (reference sequence). The V and J ends lost 9 bases and 2 bases respectively, with 17 bases between them. The CDR3 has 14 residues. This CDR3 is CARMPGHRPYEQYF. The CDR3 DNA reads TGCGCCAGGATGCCGGGACACCGACCCTACGAGCAGTACTTC.

The rearrangement joins TRBV5-1 to TRBJ1-1, with 9 bases matching TRBD1. V lost 5 bases to trimming and J lost 4 bases; unmatched junction nucleotides: 9. Germline CDR1 reads SGHRS; CDR2 reads YFSETQ. This CDR3 has 15 amino acids. The CDR3, as DNA: TGCGCCAGCAGATCGACAGGGGGTGGAGGCACTGAAGCTTTCTTT. Translating gives CASRSTGGGGTEAFF.

The V gene is TRBV9, the J gene TRBJ1-1, with D unclear. Germline V gene data show CDR1 as SGDLS and CDR2 as YYNGEE. There are 15 residues in the CDR3. V was shortened by 0 bases and J by 6 bases, with 15 bases between the two germline ends. The CDR3 DNA sequence: TGTGCCAGCAGCGTAGTCCCCCCGCCTACCCCTGAAGCTTTCTTT. Amino acids: CASSVVPPPTPEAFF.

The V gene is TRBV4-2, the J gene TRBJ1-4; 9 nucleotides agree with TRBD1. The CDR3 has 16 amino acids. Losses at the gene ends were 0 bases for V and 5 bases for J; bases not matched to a gene: 4. Germline V lookup: CDR1 LGHNA, CDR2 YNFKEQ. DNA for the CDR3: TGTGCCAGCAGCCAAGAGCGACAGGGGGGCAATGAAAAACTGTTTTTT. Translating it yields CASSQERQGGNEKLFF.

V and J are TRBV6-5 and TRBJ1-2, with 8 bases fitting TRBD1. V shed 5 bases and J 6 bases; nucleotides not matched to a gene: 2. CDR1 and CDR2 (germline): MNHEY, SVGAGI. CDR3 length: 12 residues. CDR3 amino acids: CASSPDRDGYTF. CDR3 nucleotides: TGTGCCAGCAGTCCGGACAGGGATGGCTACACCTTC.

The chain joins TRBV7-9 to TRBJ1-1, with D uncertain. From germline, CDR1 is SEHNR and CDR2 FQNEAQ (reference sequence). The CDR3 has 14 residues. The V gene lost 2 bases and the J gene lost 0 bases, with 7 bases spanning the gap. The CDR3 DNA is TGTGCCAGCAGCTTAACAGACATGAACACTGAAGCTTTCTTT. This sequence encodes CASSLTDMNTEAFF.

The chain is built from TRBV5-4 and TRBJ2-1, with a weak D call TRBD2 (5 bases). V was clipped by 4 bases and J by 4 bases, with 9 bases between them. The length of the CDR3 is 13 residues. Germline lookup yields CDR1 SGHNT and CDR2 YYREEE (reference sequence). DNA of the CDR3: TGTGCCAGCAGCGAGGACTCATACAATGAGCAGTTCTTC. Its protein product is CASSEDSYNEQFF.

The genes are TRBV6-1 and TRBJ1-1, with D perhaps matching TRBD1 (6 bases). Germline V gene lookup returns CDR1 MNHNS and CDR2 SASEGT. The CDR3 contains 15 residues. Trimming removed 1 base at V and 3 bases at J, with 12 bases between. DNA of the CDR3: TGTGCCAGCAGTGAAGGGTGGGGGCGTGACACTGAAGCTTTCTTT. It codes for CASSEGWGRDTEAFF.

This chain connects TRBV14 to TRBJ1-1; D gene ambiguous. The CDR3 is 12 amino acids. Germline V CDR1 and CDR2: SGHDN, FVKESK. V was pared by 1 base and J by 8 bases, with 8 bases between. For the CDR3, the DNA is TGTGCCAGCAGCCAAGTTATAACAGAAGCTTTCTTT. Its protein is CASSQVITEAFF.

This CDR3 reads CASSVNRGNTEAFF. The DNA of the CDR3 is TGTGCCAGCAGTGTGAACAGGGGGAACACTGAAGCTTTCTTT. V and J are TRBV6-5 and TRBJ1-1; TRBD1 aligns across 7 bases. The germline V gene encodes CDR1 MNHEY and CDR2 SVGAGI. The CDR3 runs to 14 residues. V was clipped by 5 bases and J by 1 base; unmatched bases: 4.

The rearrangement links TRBV28 to TRBJ2-7; weak D call: TRBD1 (6 bases). CDR3 size: 13 residues. Germline loops: CDR1 MDHEN, CDR2 SYDVKM. Trimming shortened V by 6 bases and J by 2 bases, and 11 bases separated the two germline ends. The CDR3 bases are TGTGCCAGCAGACCGACAGGCCCCTACGAGCAGTACTTC. Protein: CASRPTGPYEQYF.